Shown below are 20 T cell receptor beta chains from a single sample sequenced in a study of T cell repertoires in cytomegalovirus infection. Their antigen targets remain unknown. TCRdb reprocessed the reads via MiXCR and lists one record per CDR3 protein. The table records approximately 730,000 distinct CDR3 sequences, roughly 30% of them present only once. The sequences come from cultured PBMCs, collected from culture after CMV antigen stimulation. These TCRs come from a human donor in good health (CMV status not recorded). Some clones in this sample may be carry-over from other donors' samples.

The chain links TRBV11-2 to TRBJ2-7, with 7 bases lining up with TRBD2. The length of the CDR3 is 14 residues. The J segment lost 6 bases and the V segment lost 1 base, leaving 6 bases of the junction unmatched. Looked up from germline, CDR1 is SGHAT and CDR2 is FQNNGV. In nucleotides, the CDR3 is TGTGCCAGCAGCTTAGGACTAGCTTCGCGCGAGCAGTACTTC. Its translation is CASSLGLASREQYF.

This clonotype was detected a few times. The chain employs TRBV7-2 and TRBJ2-3, with D hard to call. CDR3 length equals 13 residues. Looked up from germline, CDR1 is SGHTA and CDR2 is FQGNSA. Trimming took off 7 bases at V and 0 bases at J, with 8 bases between the two ends. This CDR3 reads CASTLPSTDTQYF. CDR3 nucleotide sequence: TGTGCCAGCACCCTGCCGAGCACAGATACGCAGTATTTT.

The CDR3: CASSGFEGVPVYEQYF. CDR3 bases: TGTGCCAGCAGCGGCTTCGAGGGCGTCCCAGTCTACGAGCAGTACTTC. This rearrangement joins TRBV28 to TRBJ2-7, with D maybe TRBD2 (5 bases). CDR3 length equals 16 residues. The germline V gene encodes CDR1 MDHEN and CDR2 SYDVKM. Trimming stripped 6 bases from V and 3 bases from J, with 21 bases between.

This clonotype was counted a few times. The V and J genes are TRBV6-1 and TRBJ1-1, with a possible D match to TRBD1 (5 bases). The V end was cut by 6 bases, the J end by 5 bases, with 16 bases between. The germline V gene has CDR1 MNHNS and CDR2 SASEGT. CDR3 length: 14 amino acids. For the CDR3, the DNA is TGTGCCAGCAGAATGGGGACCTCGGAGACTGAAGCTTTCTTT. It yields the protein CASRMGTSETEAFF.

This clonotype has just a few counts. The chain carries TRBV12-3 or TRBV12-4 and TRBJ1-1, with D possibly TRBD1 on 6 matching bases. This CDR3 comprises 15 residues. The germline V and J ends were trimmed by 1 base and 1 base, with 10 bases remaining between them. The CDR3, as DNA: TGTGCCAGCAGTTTAGGAGGACAGCCGAACACTGAAGCTTTCTTT. It encodes CASSLGGQPNTEAFF.

The chain recombines TRBV7-2 with TRBJ1-1, with a weak D call TRBD1 (6 bases). V dropped 7 bases and J dropped 0 bases, with 15 bases sitting between them. This CDR3 has 15 amino acids. From germline, CDR1 is SGHTA and CDR2 FQGNSA. CDR3 bases: TGTGCCAGCACAGTGGGGCAGGGGCTGAACACTGAAGCTTTCTTT. It codes for CASTVGQGLNTEAFF.

This CDR3 reads CATLFSGNTEAFF. CDR3 sequence (DNA): TGTGCCACCCTCTTTTCAGGGAACACTGAAGCTTTCTTT. The gene calls are TRBV6-2 or TRBV6-3 and TRBJ1-1; D remains unclear. Germline CDR1 is MNHEY and CDR2 is SVGEGT. The V end was cut by 10 bases, the J end by 1 base, with 13 bases between. The CDR3 consists of 13 residues.

This clonotype has a handful of counts. The chain employs TRBV12-3 or TRBV12-4 and TRBJ1-2; TRBD1 matches at 8 bases. CDR3 size: 13 residues. V dropped 6 bases and J dropped 11; count of bases not matched to a gene: 11. CDR3 residues: CASSPPGQGRYTF. In DNA, the CDR3 is TGTGCCAGCAGCCCACCCGGACAGGGAAGGTACACCTTC.

This clonotype was counted a few times. V and J are TRBV6-1 and TRBJ2-7; D tentatively fits TRBD1 or TRBD2 (6 bases each). Germline assignment: CDR1 MNHNS and CDR2 SASEGT. The CDR3 has 15 residues. V dropped 5 bases and J dropped 7 bases, with 21 bases sitting between them. The CDR3 protein is CASSSTGVGAREQYF. The CDR3 DNA reads TGTGCCAGCAGTTCGACGGGGGTGGGGGCTCGGGAGCAGTACTTC.

In this sample, this clonotype turned up a few times. The rearrangement joins TRBV7-6 to TRBJ2-3; D ambiguous. V gave up 5 bases and J gave up 0 bases, with 18 bases separating them. The CDR3 has 17 amino acids. Germline values: CDR1 SGHVS, CDR2 FNYEAQ. CDR3 region: CASSPPREQLSTDTQYF. CDR3 DNA sequence: TGTGCCAGCAGCCCCCCGAGAGAGCAACTGAGCACAGATACGCAGTATTTT.

This clonotype was detected only a few times. This chain uses TRBV6-2 or TRBV6-3 with TRBJ2-1; D may be TRBD1 or TRBD2 (5 bases each). Germline-derived CDR1 and CDR2 are MNHEY and SVGEGT. V was shortened by 4 bases and J by 14 bases, with 12 bases between the two germline ends. The CDR3 is 11 residues long. CDR3 in DNA: TGTGCCAGCAGTTTTGGGACGGCGGAGTTCTTC. Residues: CASSFGTAEFF.

This clonotype has more than one count but fewer than ten. The rearrangement uses TRBV6-6 and TRBJ2-7, with a possible D match to TRBD1 (5 bases). V shed 4 bases and J shed 4 bases, with 11 bases lying between them. This CDR3 has 13 amino acids. Germline CDR1 and CDR2: MNHNY and SVGAGI (reference sequence). This chain's CDR3 is CASSWTSFYEQYF. The CDR3 DNA sequence: TGTGCCAGCAGTTGGACATCCTTTTACGAGCAGTACTTC.

This clonotype turned up a few times. DNA of the CDR3: TGTGCCAGCAGAGTTTCGCGGGGGGGCCGTGAGACCCAGTACTTC. Protein product: CASRVSRGGRETQYF. The chain couples TRBV7-9 to TRBJ2-5; TRBD2 matches 9 bases. Trimming removed 6 bases from V and 5 bases from J; junction bases left unmatched: 10. The CDR3 has 15 amino acids. Germline V gene data show CDR1 as SEHNR and CDR2 as FQNEAQ (reference sequence).

This clonotype was detected only a few times. V and J are TRBV3-1 and TRBJ1-6; 7 bases are a match to TRBD1. Trimming at V came to 4 bases and at J to 8 bases, leaving 5 bases not matched to a gene. Germline values: CDR1 LGHDT, CDR2 YNNKEL (reference sequence). CDR3 size: 14 residues. The CDR3 nucleotides are TGTGCCAGCAGCCGGACAGGTCTGGATTCACCCCTCCACTTT. This codes for CASSRTGLDSPLHF.

This rearrangement joins TRBV20-1 to TRBJ2-3, with a weak D call TRBD2 (5 bases). This CDR3 has 15 amino acids. Trimming took off 5 bases at V and 4 bases at J, with 19 bases between the two ends. Germline V gene data show CDR1 as DFQATT and CDR2 as SNEGSKA (reference sequence). The CDR3 reads CSAPGTAGRPDTQYF. The DNA for the CDR3 is TGCAGTGCTCCGGGAACCGCGGGCAGGCCAGATACGCAGTATTTT.

This chain connects TRBV15 to TRBJ1-5; unclear D gene. Germline V gene lookup returns CDR1 LNHNV and CDR2 YYDKDF (reference sequence). Trimming took off 7 bases at V and 5 bases at J, with 15 bases between the two ends. CDR3 size: 14 residues. The CDR3 loop reads CATTRALGDQPQHF. CDR3 nucleotides: TGTGCCACCACCCGGGCCCTCGGGGATCAGCCCCAGCATTTT.

This clonotype was observed a handful of times. The chain has TRBV7-9 and TRBJ1-6, with D unclear. Trimming took 0 bases from V and 8 from J, leaving 11 bases between them. This CDR3 is built from 15 residues. Germline V CDR1 and CDR2: SEHNR, FQNEAQ (reference sequence). The CDR3: CASSLAQPRDSPLHF. The CDR3 nucleotides are TGTGCCAGCAGCTTAGCGCAGCCGCGGGATTCACCCCTCCACTTT.

The rearrangement joins TRBV20-1 to TRBJ1-2; D ambiguous. The length of the CDR3 is 14 residues. Trimming removed 5 bases at V and 4 bases at J, with 17 bases between. From germline, CDR1 is DFQATT and CDR2 SNEGSKA (reference sequence). The CDR3 spells CSAETGRSAYGYTF. CDR3 nucleotides: TGCAGTGCTGAAACCGGACGAAGTGCCTATGGCTACACCTTC.

V and J are TRBV20-1 and TRBJ2-1; no reliable D call. Germline V gene lookup returns CDR1 DFQATT and CDR2 SNEGSKA (reference sequence). The CDR3 has 10 residues. The CDR3, as DNA: TGCCCCTGTTTTGGGTATGAGCAGTTCTTC. Translating gives CPCFGYEQFF.

The chain employs TRBV5-1 and TRBJ2-3; D is unresolved. This CDR3 has 14 residues. The V gene's germline CDR1 is SGHRS and CDR2 YFSETQ. Trimming left V 0 bases short and J 6 bases short, with 11 bases between. CDR3 amino acids: CASSLDPPVDTQYF. CDR3 nucleotides: TGCGCCAGCAGCTTGGATCCCCCGGTGGATACGCAGTATTTT. Filled out from reference TRBV5-1 and TRBJ2-3, the complete variable domain reads KAGVTQTPRYLIKTRGQQVTLSCSPISGHRSVSWYQQTPGQGLQFLFEYFSETQRNKGNFPGRFSGRQFSNSRSEMNVSTLELGDSALYLCASSLDPPVDTQYFGPGTRLTVL.